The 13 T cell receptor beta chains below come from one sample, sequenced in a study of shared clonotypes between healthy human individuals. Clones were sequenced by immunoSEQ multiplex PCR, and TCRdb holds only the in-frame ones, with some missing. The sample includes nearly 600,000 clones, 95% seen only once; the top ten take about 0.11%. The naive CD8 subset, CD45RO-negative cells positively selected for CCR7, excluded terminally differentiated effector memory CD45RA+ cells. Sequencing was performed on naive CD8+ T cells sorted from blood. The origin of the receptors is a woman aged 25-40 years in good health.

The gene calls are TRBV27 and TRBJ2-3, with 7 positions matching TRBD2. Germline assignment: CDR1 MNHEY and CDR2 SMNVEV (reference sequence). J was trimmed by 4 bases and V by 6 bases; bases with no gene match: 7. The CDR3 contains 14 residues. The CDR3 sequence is CASSGLGTADTQYF. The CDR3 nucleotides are TGTGCCAGCAGCGGACTAGGGACGGCAGATACGCAGTATTTT.

CDR3 region: CASSLGGLAADTQYF. CDR3 nucleotides: TGTGCCAGCAGCCTTGGCGGACTAGCGGCAGATACGCAGTATTTT. The chain couples TRBV5-6 to TRBJ2-3; 10 bases fit TRBD2. CDR1 and CDR2 from the germline V gene are SGHDT and YYEEEE. Trimming took 4 bases from V and 4 from J; bases not matched to a gene: 6. This CDR3 has 15 residues. Combining the CDR3 with reference TRBV5-6 and TRBJ2-3 gives the whole variable domain DAGVTQSPTHLIKTRGQQVTLRCSPKSGHDTVSWYQQALGQGPQFIFQYYEEEERQRGNFPDRFSGHQFPNYSSELNVNALLLGDSALYLCASSLGGLAADTQYFGPGTRLTVL.

DNA of the CDR3: TGTGCCAGCAGCGTGGGACAGTCTACCACTGAAGCTTTCTTT. Translated: CASSVGQSTTEAFF. The rearrangement joins TRBV9 to TRBJ1-1, with 7 bases matching TRBD1. With 2 bases clipped from V and 4 bases from J, the junction kept 5 bases outside the gene matches. The CDR3 has 14 amino acids. Germline V gene data show CDR1 as SGDLS and CDR2 as YYNGEE. The complete variable domain, with remaining parts taken from reference TRBV9 and TRBJ1-1, reads DSGVTQTPKHLITATGQRVTLRCSPRSGDLSVYWYQQSLDQGLQFLIQYYNGEERAKGNILERFSAQQFPDLHSELNLSSLELGDSALYFCASSVGQSTTEAFFGQGTRLTVV.

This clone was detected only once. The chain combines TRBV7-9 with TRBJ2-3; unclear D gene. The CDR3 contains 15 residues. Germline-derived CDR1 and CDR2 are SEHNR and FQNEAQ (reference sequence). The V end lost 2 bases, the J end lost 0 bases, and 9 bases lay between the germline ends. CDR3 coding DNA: TGTGCCAGCAGCTTATTCCTGGGGAGCACAGATACGCAGTATTTT. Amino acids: CASSLFLGSTDTQYF. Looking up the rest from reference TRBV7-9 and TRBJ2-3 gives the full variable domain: DTGVSQNPRHKITKRGQNVTFRCDPISEHNRLYWYRQTLGQGPEFLTYFQNEAQLEKSRLLSDRFSAERPKGSFSTLEIQRTEQGDSAMYLCASSLFLGSTDTQYFGPGTRLTVL.

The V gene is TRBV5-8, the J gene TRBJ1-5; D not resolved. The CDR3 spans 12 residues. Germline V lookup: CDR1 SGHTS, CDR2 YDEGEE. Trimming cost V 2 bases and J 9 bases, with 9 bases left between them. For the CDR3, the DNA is TGTGCCAGCAGCTTTGACTGGTCGCCCCAGCATTTT. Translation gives CASSFDWSPQHF.

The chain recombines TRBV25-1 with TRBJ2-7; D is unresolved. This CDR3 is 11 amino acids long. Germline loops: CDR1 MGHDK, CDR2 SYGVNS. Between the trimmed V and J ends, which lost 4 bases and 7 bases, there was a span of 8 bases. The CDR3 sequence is CASSGWMEQYF. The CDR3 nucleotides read TGTGCCAGCAGTGGATGGATGGAGCAGTACTTC.

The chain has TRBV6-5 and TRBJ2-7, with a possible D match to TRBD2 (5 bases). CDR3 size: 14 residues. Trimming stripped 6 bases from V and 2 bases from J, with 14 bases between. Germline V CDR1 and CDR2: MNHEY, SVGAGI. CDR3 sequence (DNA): TGTGCCAGCAGCCTCCCCAGCGGACCCTACGAGCAGTACTTC. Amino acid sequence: CASSLPSGPYEQYF.

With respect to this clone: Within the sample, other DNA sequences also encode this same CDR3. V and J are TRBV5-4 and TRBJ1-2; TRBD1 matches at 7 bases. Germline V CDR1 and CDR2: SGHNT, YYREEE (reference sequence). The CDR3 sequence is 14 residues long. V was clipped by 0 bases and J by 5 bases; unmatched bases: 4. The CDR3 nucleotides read TGTGCCAGCAGCTTGGACAGGGGTGGGTATGGCTACACCTTC. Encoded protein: CASSLDRGGYGYTF.

CDR3 region: CSARDGVFRYF. The CDR3 DNA sequence: TGCAGTGCTAGAGATGGGGTTTTTCGGTACTTC. The gene calls are TRBV20-1 and TRBJ2-4; D ambiguous. This CDR3 spans 11 amino acids. Germline V gives CDR1 DFQATT, CDR2 SNEGSKA (reference sequence). Trimming cost V 0 bases and J 15 bases, with 12 bases left between them.

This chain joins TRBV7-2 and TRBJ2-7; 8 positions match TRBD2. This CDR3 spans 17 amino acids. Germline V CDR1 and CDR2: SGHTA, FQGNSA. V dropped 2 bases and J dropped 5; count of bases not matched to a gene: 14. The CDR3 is CASSLRFVPGGRHEQYF. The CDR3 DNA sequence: TGTGCCAGCAGCTTACGATTCGTTCCGGGAGGGAGACACGAGCAGTACTTC.

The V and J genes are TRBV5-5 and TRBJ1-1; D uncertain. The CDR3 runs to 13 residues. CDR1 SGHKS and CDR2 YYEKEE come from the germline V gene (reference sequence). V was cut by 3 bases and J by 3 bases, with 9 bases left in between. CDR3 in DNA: TGTGCCAGCAGCTCCGGACGATACACTGAAGCTTTCTTT. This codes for CASSSGRYTEAFF. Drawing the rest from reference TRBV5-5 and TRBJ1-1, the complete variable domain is DAGVTQSPTHLIKTRGQQVTLRCSPISGHKSVSWYQQVLGQGPQFIFQYYEKEERGRGNFPDRFSARQFPNYSSELNVNALLLGDSALYLCASSSGRYTEAFFGQGTRLTVV.

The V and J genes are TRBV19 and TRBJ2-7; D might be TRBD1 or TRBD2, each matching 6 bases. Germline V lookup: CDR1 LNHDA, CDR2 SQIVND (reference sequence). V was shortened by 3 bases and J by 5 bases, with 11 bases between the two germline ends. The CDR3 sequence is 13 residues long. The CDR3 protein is CASSITGANEQYF. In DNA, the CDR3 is TGTGCCAGTAGTATCACGGGGGCCAACGAGCAGTACTTC. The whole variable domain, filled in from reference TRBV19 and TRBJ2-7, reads DGGITQSPKYLFRKEGQNVTLSCEQNLNHDAMYWYRQDPGQGLRLIYYSQIVNDFQKGDIAEGYSVSREKKESFPLTVTSAQKNPTAFYLCASSITGANEQYFGPGTRLTVT.

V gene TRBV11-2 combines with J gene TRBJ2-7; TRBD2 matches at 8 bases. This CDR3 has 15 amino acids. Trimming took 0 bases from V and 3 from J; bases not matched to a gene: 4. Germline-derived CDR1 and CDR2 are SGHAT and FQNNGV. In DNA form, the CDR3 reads TGTGCCAGCAGCTTAGAGCTAGCGGGCGTCTACGAGCAGTACTTC. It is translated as CASSLELAGVYEQYF.